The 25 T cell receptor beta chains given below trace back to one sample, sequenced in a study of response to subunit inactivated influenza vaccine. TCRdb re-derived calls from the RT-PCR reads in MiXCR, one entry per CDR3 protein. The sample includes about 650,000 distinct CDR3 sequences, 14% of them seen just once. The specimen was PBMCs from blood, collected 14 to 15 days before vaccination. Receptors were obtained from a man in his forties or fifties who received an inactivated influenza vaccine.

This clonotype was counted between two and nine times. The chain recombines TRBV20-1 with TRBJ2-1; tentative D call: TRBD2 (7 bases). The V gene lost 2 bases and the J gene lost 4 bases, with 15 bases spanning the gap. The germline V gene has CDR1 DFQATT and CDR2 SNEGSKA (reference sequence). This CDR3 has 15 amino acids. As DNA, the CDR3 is TGCAGTGCTAGATTAGGGGGGGGCCGATACAATGAGCAGTTCTTC. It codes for CSARLGGGRYNEQFF.

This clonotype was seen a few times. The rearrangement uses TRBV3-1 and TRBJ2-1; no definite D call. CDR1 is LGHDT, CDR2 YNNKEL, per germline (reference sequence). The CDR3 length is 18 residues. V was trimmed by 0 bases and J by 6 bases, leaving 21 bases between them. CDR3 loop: CASSQDFPQAGMVNEQFF. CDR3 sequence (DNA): TGTGCCAGCAGCCAAGATTTCCCCCAGGCAGGTATGGTCAATGAGCAGTTCTTC.

CDR3 in DNA: TGCAGTGCTCGAACCTCGGGGGTCGAGCAGTACTTC. Amino acids: CSARTSGVEQYF. V and J are TRBV20-1 and TRBJ2-7; maybe TRBD2 (6 bases). This CDR3 contains 12 residues. With 5 bases removed from V and 6 bases from J, the gap between germline ends came to 14 bases. Germline lookup yields CDR1 DFQATT and CDR2 SNEGSKA (reference sequence).

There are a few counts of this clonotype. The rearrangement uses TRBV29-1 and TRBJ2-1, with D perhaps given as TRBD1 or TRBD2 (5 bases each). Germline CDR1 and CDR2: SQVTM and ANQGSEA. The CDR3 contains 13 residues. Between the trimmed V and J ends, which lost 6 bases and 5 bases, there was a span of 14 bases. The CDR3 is CSVWDVRDNEQFF. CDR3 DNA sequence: TGCAGCGTCTGGGACGTCAGGGACAATGAGCAGTTCTTC.

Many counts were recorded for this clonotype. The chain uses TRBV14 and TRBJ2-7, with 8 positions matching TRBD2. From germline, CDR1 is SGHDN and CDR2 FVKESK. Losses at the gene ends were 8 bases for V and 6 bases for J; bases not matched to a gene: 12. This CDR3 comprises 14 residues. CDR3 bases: TGTGCCAGCCGACCGGGACTAGTCGCGAGCGAGCAGTACTTC. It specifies CASRPGLVASEQYF.

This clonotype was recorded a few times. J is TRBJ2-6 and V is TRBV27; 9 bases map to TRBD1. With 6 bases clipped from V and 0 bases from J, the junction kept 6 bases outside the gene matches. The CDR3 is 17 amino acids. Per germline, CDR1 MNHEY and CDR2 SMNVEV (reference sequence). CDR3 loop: CASRGDRVTSGANVLTF. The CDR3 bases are TGTGCCAGCAGGGGGGACAGGGTTACCTCTGGGGCCAACGTCCTGACTTTC.

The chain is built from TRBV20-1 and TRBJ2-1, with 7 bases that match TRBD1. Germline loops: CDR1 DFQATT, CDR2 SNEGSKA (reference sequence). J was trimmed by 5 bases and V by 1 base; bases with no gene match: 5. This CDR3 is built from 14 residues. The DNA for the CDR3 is TGCAGTGCTAGAGGCGACAGGGTCGACAATGAGCAGTTCTTC. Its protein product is CSARGDRVDNEQFF.

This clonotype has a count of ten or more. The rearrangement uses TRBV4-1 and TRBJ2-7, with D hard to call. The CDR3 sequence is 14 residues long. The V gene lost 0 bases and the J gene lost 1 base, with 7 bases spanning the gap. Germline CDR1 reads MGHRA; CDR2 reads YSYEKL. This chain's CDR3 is CASSQEVASYEQYF. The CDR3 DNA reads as TGCGCCAGCAGCCAAGAAGTCGCGTCCTACGAGCAGTACTTC.

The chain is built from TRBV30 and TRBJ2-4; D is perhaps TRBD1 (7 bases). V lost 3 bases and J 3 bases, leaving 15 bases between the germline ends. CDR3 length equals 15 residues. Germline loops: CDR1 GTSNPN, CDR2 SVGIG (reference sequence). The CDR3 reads CAWSPGGFGKNIQYF. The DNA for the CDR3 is TGTGCCTGGAGCCCAGGGGGGTTTGGCAAAAACATTCAGTACTTC.

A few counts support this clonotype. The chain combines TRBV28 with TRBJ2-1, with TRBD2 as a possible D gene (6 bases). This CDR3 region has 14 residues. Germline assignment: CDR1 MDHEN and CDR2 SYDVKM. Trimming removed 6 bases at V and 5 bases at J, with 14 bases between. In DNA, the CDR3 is TGTGCCAGCAGAAGGAGGGCCTGGGACAATGAGCAGTTCTTC. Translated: CASRRRAWDNEQFF.

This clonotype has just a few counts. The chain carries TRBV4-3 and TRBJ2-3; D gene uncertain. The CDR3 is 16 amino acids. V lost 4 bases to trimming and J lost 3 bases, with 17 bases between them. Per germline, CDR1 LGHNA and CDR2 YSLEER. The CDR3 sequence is CASSRKKSRNTDTQYF. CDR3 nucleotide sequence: TGCGCCAGCAGCCGTAAAAAGAGTCGCAATACAGATACGCAGTATTTT.

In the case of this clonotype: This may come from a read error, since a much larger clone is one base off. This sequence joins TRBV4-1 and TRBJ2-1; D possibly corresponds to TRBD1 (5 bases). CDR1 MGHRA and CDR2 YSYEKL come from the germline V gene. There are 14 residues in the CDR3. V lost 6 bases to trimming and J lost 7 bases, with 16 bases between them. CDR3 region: CASRPGLDRNEQFF. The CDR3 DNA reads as TGCGCCAGCAGACCAGGGTTAGATCGAAATGAGCAGTTCTTC.

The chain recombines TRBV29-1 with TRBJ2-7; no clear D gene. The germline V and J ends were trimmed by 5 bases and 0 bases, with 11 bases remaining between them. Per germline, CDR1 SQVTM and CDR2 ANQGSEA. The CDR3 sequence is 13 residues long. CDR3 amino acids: CSVFGSSSYEQYF. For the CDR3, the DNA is TGCAGCGTTTTCGGTTCGAGCTCCTACGAGCAGTACTTC.

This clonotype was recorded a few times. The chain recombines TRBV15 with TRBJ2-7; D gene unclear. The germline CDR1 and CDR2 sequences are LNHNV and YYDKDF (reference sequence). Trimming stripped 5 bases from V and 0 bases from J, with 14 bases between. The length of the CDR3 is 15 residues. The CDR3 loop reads CATSPDGSPSYEQYF. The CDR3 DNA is TGTGCCACCAGCCCCGATGGGTCCCCCTCCTACGAGCAGTACTTC.

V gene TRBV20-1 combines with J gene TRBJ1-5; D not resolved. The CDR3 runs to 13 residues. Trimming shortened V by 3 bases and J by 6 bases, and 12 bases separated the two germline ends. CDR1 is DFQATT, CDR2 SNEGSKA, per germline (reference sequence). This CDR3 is CSASEGSVQPQHF. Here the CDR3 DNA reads TGCAGTGCTAGCGAAGGTTCGGTTCAGCCCCAGCATTTT.

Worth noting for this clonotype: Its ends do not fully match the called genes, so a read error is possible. The CDR3 protein is CASSLAGSHESF. The CDR3 DNA sequence: TGTGCCAGCAGCTTGGCCGGTTCCCACGAGTCTTTC. The chain combines TRBV5-6 with TRBJ2-1; D unresolved. Germline V gene sequence: CDR1 SGHDT, CDR2 YYEEEE. The CDR3 is 12 amino acids.

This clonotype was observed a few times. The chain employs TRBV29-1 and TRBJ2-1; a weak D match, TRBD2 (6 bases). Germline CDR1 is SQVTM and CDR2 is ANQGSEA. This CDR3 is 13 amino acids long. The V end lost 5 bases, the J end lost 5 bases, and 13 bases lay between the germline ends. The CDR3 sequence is CSVRREADNEQFF. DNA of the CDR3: TGCAGCGTTCGGCGGGAAGCGGACAATGAGCAGTTCTTC.

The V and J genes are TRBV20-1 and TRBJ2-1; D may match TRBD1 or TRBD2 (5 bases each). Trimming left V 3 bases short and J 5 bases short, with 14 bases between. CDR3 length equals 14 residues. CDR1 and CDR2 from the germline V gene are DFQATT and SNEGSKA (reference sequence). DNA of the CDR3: TGCAGTGCTAGGGCCGGGACGATCAACAATGAGCAGTTCTTC. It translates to CSARAGTINNEQFF.

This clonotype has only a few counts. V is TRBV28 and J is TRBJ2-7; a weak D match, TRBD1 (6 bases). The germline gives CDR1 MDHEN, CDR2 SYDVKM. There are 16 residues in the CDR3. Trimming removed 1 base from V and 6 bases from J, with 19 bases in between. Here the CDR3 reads CASSLLTERGTSEQYF. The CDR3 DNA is TGTGCCAGCAGTTTATTAACGGAGAGAGGGACATCCGAGCAGTACTTC.

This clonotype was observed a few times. The CDR3 DNA is TGTGCCAGCAGCCAAGAACCGGGCCTCACTGAAGCTTTCTTT. Translation gives CASSQEPGLTEAFF. This chain connects TRBV4-2 to TRBJ1-1; D uncertain. Germline assignment: CDR1 LGHNA and CDR2 YNFKEQ. The germline V and J ends were trimmed by 0 bases and 4 bases, with 9 bases remaining between them. CDR3 length equals 14 residues.

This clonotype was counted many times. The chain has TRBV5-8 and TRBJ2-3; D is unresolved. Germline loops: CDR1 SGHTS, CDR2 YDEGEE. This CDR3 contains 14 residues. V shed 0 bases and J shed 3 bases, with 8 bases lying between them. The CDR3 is CASSLGVGTDTQYF. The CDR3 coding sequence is TGTGCCAGCAGCTTGGGGGTAGGGACAGATACGCAGTATTTT.

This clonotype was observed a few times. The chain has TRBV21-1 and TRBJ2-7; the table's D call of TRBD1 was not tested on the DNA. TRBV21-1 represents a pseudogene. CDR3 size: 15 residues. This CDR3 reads CASSRQGQGAEEQYF. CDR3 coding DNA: TGTGCCAGCAGCAGACAGGGACAGGGGGCGGAAGAGCAGTACTTC.

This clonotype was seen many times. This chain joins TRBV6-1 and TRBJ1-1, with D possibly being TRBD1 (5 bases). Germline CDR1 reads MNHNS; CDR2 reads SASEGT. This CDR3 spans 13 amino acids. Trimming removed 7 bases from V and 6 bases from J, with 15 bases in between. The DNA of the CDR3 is TGTGCCAGCACCCAACCGGGGGTCCCTGAAGCTTTCTTT. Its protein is CASTQPGVPEAFF.

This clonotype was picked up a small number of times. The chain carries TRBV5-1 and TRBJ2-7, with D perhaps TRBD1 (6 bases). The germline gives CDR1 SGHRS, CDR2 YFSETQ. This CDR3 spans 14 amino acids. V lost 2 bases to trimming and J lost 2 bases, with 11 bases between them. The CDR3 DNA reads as TGCGCCAGCAGCTTCCAGGGGCACCCCTACGAGCAGTACTTC. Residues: CASSFQGHPYEQYF.

The CDR3 sequence: CASSPRGDRPSPLHF. In DNA, the CDR3 is TGTGCCAGCTCACCCCGCGGGGACAGACCTTCACCCCTCCACTTT. The J gene is TRBJ1-6, the V gene TRBV18; 7 bases are a match to TRBD1. CDR3 length: 15 residues. CDR1 KGHSH and CDR2 LQKENI come from the germline V gene. With 3 bases clipped from V and 9 bases from J, the junction kept 8 bases outside the gene matches.